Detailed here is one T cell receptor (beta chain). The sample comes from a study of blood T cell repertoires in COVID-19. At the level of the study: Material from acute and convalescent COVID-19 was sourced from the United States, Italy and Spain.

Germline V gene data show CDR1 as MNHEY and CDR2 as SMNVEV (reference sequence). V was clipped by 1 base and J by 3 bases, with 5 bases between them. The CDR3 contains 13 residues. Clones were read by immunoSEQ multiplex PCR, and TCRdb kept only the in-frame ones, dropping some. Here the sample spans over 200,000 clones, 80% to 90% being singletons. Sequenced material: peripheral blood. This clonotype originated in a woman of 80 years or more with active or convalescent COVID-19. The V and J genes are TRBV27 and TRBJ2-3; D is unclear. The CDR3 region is CASSLLETDTQYF. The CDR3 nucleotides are TGTGCCAGCAGTTTATTGGAGACAGATACGCAGTATTTT.